This T cell receptor beta chain originates from a study of blood T cell repertoires in COVID-19 (dated by TCRdb to the early 2020s). Regarding the research as a whole: The collaborator samples originated in the United States, Italy and Spain and spanned the acute and convalescent phases of COVID-19. Where available, HLA class I and class II types were obtained from metadata supplied by the sample provider rather than from assay-based typing. The repertoires were made available in a free public database intended to serve as a resource for research on the immune response to SARS-CoV-2. A de-identified subject ID, COVID-19 status, age in years and sex were almost always included in the sample metadata. The samples were drawn from two sources: the first 160 participants of the ongoing ImmuneRACE study, and fewer than 1,500 subjects contributed by 6 global collaborators. The prospective study material was composed of cDNA or gDNA derived from T cells, B-cell-depleted T cells, or PBMCs. Deeply sampled blood TCRbeta repertoires from subjects exposed to, actively infected with, or recovered from COVID-19 were included in the dataset.

TCRbeta CDR3 regions were amplified from genomic DNA using the immunoSEQ Assay, a bias-controlled multiplex PCR. In the authors' own workflow: The number of nucleated cells in each sample was estimated by amplification of reference gene primers within the assay. To quantify the absolute abundance of each unique TCRbeta CDR3 rearrangement, sequence reads were collapsed and filtered. For each sample, productive Simpson clonality was calculated by taking the square root of Simpson's diversity index across productive rearrangements. Sourced from immuneACCESS, this table was stored by TCRdb with only in-frame sequences that have V and J called. A share of the clones is absent; for the studies checked, an unresolved V gene accounts for under half, and the remainder has no known explanation. V and J calls and clone size are given by that table; D and trimming were obtained from the DNA. The sample includes 200,000 to 250,000 clones, with 75% to 90% observed a single time. The top ten clonotypes cover around 2.2% of the sample.

Broad study findings and their caveats: How much clinical and demographic metadata was included differed by source and by participant, and the metadata was provided uncurated.

CDR3 length: 15 amino acids, cysteine to phenylalanine. The entry retains the CDR3 DNA only, 45 bases that are in frame from base 1. The CDR1 and CDR2 encoded by the germline V gene are SNHLY and FYNNEI. V and J are truncated by 3 bases and 6 bases respectively, leaving an intervening sequence of 15 bases. As for this clone: Its antigen specificity is not known. The input lacks base qualities; no much larger clone sits a single base away.

A second Seattle source provided samples from volunteer blood donors who had recovered from COVID-19. Collaborating institutions collected whole blood in K2EDTA tubes following their own protocols. For TCRbeta analysis, collaborator samples were shipped as frozen whole blood, as isolated PBMCs, or as DNA extracted from either sample type. The receptor comes from a young man who had recovered from COVID-19. In this chain, TRBV2 is recombined with TRBJ1-5, and TRBD1 may be the D gene, going by 5 matching bases. Sequencing input: peripheral blood. The DNA sequence is given as TGTGCCAGCAGTGACAGGACTACTGGGGGTCAGCCCCAGCATTTT. The translation is CASSDRTTGGQPQHF.